The next 27 T cell receptor beta chains were all read from a single sample in a study of blood T cell repertoires in COVID-19. Sequencing used immunoSEQ multiplex PCR; TCRdb keeps in-frame clones, though not all of them. The sample has tens of thousands of clones, roughly 80% seen once. The material sequenced was PBMCs or T cells enriched from blood (not recorded which). The receptors stem from a middle-aged woman with acute COVID-19.

V and J are TRBV28 and TRBJ2-3; 11 bases fit TRBD2. Germline assignment: CDR1 MDHEN and CDR2 SYDVKM. After removal of 4 bases from V and 0 bases from J, the junction contained 9 bases not matched to a gene. The CDR3 totals 18 residues. The CDR3 region has the DNA TGTGCCAGCAGTTCCCCAACCCGACTAGCGGGGAGCACAGATACGCAGTATTTT. Translating gives CASSSPTRLAGSTDTQYF.

The chain employs TRBV28 and TRBJ2-6, with unresolved D. There are 13 residues in the CDR3. V lost 8 bases to trimming and J lost 1 base, with 6 bases between them. Germline assignment: CDR1 MDHEN and CDR2 SYDVKM. The CDR3 region is CASERSGANVLTF. In DNA form, the CDR3 reads TGTGCCAGCGAACGGTCTGGGGCCAACGTCCTGACTTTC.

The rearrangement links TRBV5-1 to TRBJ2-5; D is unresolved. This CDR3 comprises 12 residues. Germline-derived CDR1 and CDR2 are SGHRS and YFSETQ. V gave up 4 bases and J gave up 5 bases, with 9 bases separating them. The CDR3 nucleotides are TGCGCCAGCAGCACGGAGTTCGAGACCCAGTACTTC. Its protein is CASSTEFETQYF.

The V gene is TRBV10-1, the J gene TRBJ2-3; a possible D gene is TRBD1 (6 bases). V shed 0 bases and J shed 7 bases, with 11 bases lying between them. The CDR3 consists of 14 residues. Germline loops: CDR1 WNHNN, CDR2 SYGVQD (reference sequence). This CDR3 is CASSESTGHNTQYF. In DNA, the CDR3 is TGCGCCAGCAGTGAGTCGACGGGACACAATACGCAGTATTTT.

The V and J genes are TRBV19 and TRBJ2-7, with D possibly TRBD2 on 6 matching bases. This CDR3 comprises 12 residues. V lost 5 bases and J lost 3, with 8 bases in between. Germline values: CDR1 LNHDA, CDR2 SQIVND (reference sequence). CDR3 nucleotides: TGTGCCAGTAGTGGAGGGAGCTACGAGCAGTACTTC. It encodes CASSGGSYEQYF. The complete variable domain, with remaining parts taken from reference TRBV19 and TRBJ2-7, reads DGGITQSPKYLFRKEGQNVTLSCEQNLNHDAMYWYRQDPGQGLRLIYYSQIVNDFQKGDIAEGYSVSREKKESFPLTVTSAQKNPTAFYLCASSGGSYEQYFGPGTRLTVT.

The chain links TRBV14 to TRBJ2-5; D might be TRBD2 (5 bases). The germline CDR1 and CDR2 sequences are SGHDN and FVKESK. V was clipped by 4 bases and J by 3 bases, with 12 bases between them. This CDR3 region has 14 residues. This CDR3 reads CASSPPGVEETQYF. In DNA, the CDR3 is TGTGCCAGCAGCCCCCCCGGGGTCGAAGAGACCCAGTACTTC.

The chain uses TRBV7-2 and TRBJ1-5; D is undetermined. Trimming cost V 1 base and J 3 bases, with 7 bases left between them. Per germline, CDR1 SGHTA and CDR2 FQGNSA. This CDR3 has 14 amino acids. The CDR3 protein is CASSLGLNNQPQHF. As DNA, the CDR3 is TGTGCCAGCAGCTTAGGACTGAACAATCAGCCCCAGCATTTT.

This chain connects TRBV6-1 to TRBJ2-1; 13 positions match TRBD2. Unmatched junction bases numbered 8, after V lost 4 bases and J lost 2 bases. The CDR3 is 18 amino acids. The germline gives CDR1 MNHNS, CDR2 SASEGT. The CDR3 here is CASSARTSGRGTYNEQFF. The CDR3 nucleotides read TGTGCCAGCAGTGCTCGGACTAGCGGGAGAGGAACCTACAATGAGCAGTTCTTC.

V gene TRBV28 combines with J gene TRBJ1-5; 9 bases are shared with TRBD1. V shed 6 bases and J 2 bases; nucleotides not matched to a gene: 11. The CDR3 has 17 residues. The germline CDR1 and CDR2 sequences are MDHEN and SYDVKM. The CDR3: CASRPLDRGHGNQPQHF. CDR3 bases: TGTGCCAGCAGACCTTTGGACAGGGGACACGGCAATCAGCCCCAGCATTTT. Combining the CDR3 with reference TRBV28 and TRBJ1-5 gives the whole variable domain DVKVTQSSRYLVKRTGEKVFLECVQDMDHENMFWYRQDPGLGLRLIYFSYDVKMKEKGDIPEGYSVSREKKERFSLILESASTNQTSMYLCASRPLDRGHGNQPQHFGDGTRLSIL.

The V and J genes are TRBV5-4 and TRBJ1-5, with TRBD1 as a possible D gene (5 bases). This CDR3 contains 14 residues. Looked up from germline, CDR1 is SGHNT and CDR2 is YYREEE (reference sequence). V was cut by 4 bases and J by 1 base, with 9 bases left in between. The DNA of the CDR3 is TGTGCCAGCAGCAATCAGGGCAGCAATCAGCCCCAGCATTTT. It codes for CASSNQGSNQPQHF.

V is TRBV3-1 (or the pseudogene TRBV3-2) and J is TRBJ1-4; the match to TRBD1 covers 9 bases. The J segment lost 4 bases and the V segment lost 0 bases, leaving 9 bases of the junction unmatched. Germline values: CDR1 LGHDT, CDR2 YNNKEL (reference sequence). The CDR3 is 18 residues long. The CDR3 sequence is CASSQERGTGTRNEKLFF. The CDR3 DNA sequence: TGTGCCAGCAGCCAAGAAAGGGGGACAGGGACTCGTAATGAAAAACTGTTTTTT.

This chain connects TRBV27 to TRBJ1-6; 8 nucleotides line up with TRBD1. CDR3 length: 14 residues. Germline V gene data show CDR1 as MNHEY and CDR2 as SMNVEV (reference sequence). V trimming: 5 bases; J trimming: 9 bases; junction bases outside the gene matches: 6. CDR3 coding DNA: TGTGCCAGCAGTCCCCGGACAGGGAGTTCACCCCTCCACTTT. Translated: CASSPRTGSSPLHF.

A remark on this clone: The CDR3 does not close with the conserved phenylalanine or tryptophan, likely indicating a read error. No DNA is shown, since the ends of the CDR3 on it are uncertain; the CDR3 is the one TCRdb lists. The rearrangement uses TRBV5-1 and TRBJ2-6; the table names TRBD1, a call not compared with the DNA. The CDR3 region is 10 residues in length, termini included. Germline-derived CDR1 and CDR2 are SGHRS and YFSETQ. CDR3 region: CARNRDRALA.

The rearrangement joins TRBV5-4 to TRBJ2-7, with 7 nucleotides matching TRBD1. The germline V gene has CDR1 SGHNT and CDR2 YYREEE (reference sequence). V lost 0 bases, J lost 3 bases, and 6 bases stayed unmatched. The CDR3 spans 15 residues. For the CDR3, the DNA is TGTGCCAGCAGCTTGGGACAGGGAGAACACTACGAGCAGTACTTC. Amino acid sequence: CASSLGQGEHYEQYF. Together with reference TRBV5-4 and TRBJ2-7, the CDR3 gives the full variable domain: ETGVTQSPTHLIKTRGQQVTLRCSSQSGHNTVSWYQQALGQGPQFIFQYYREEENGRGNFPPRFSGLQFPNYSSELNVNALELDDSALYLCASSLGQGEHYEQYFGPGTRLTVT.

This chain links TRBV5-6 with TRBJ1-1; unclear D gene. Germline V gene lookup returns CDR1 SGHDT and CDR2 YYEEEE. Trimming pared 2 bases from V and 5 bases from J, leaving 10 bases between. The CDR3 is 13 residues long. CDR3 loop: CASSLLRWTEAFF. CDR3 sequence (DNA): TGTGCCAGCAGCTTACTAAGGTGGACTGAAGCTTTCTTT.

The J gene is TRBJ1-5, the V gene TRBV10-3; D perhaps matches TRBD1 (6 bases). The CDR3 totals 14 residues. V dropped 2 bases and J dropped 2 bases, with 7 bases sitting between them. The germline V gene has CDR1 ENHRY and CDR2 SYGVKD. As DNA, the CDR3 is TGTGCCATCAGTGAGCACAGGGGCAATCAGCCCCAGCATTTT. This translates into CAISEHRGNQPQHF.

The chain carries TRBV28 and TRBJ1-2; the match to TRBD1 covers 9 bases. Germline loops: CDR1 MDHEN, CDR2 SYDVKM. Losses at the gene ends were 2 bases for V and 0 bases for J; bases not matched to a gene: 7. This CDR3 comprises 17 residues. DNA for the CDR3: TGTGCCAGCAGTTTACTTCCGGGACAGGGTTCTAACTATGGCTACACCTTC. Encoded protein: CASSLLPGQGSNYGYTF.

The chain carries TRBV7-9 and TRBJ2-2; maybe TRBD2 (6 bases). Trimming took 5 bases from V and 3 from J, leaving 22 bases between them. The CDR3 runs 18 residues. From germline, CDR1 is SEHNR and CDR2 FQNEAQ (reference sequence). Written as DNA, the CDR3 is TGTGCCAGCAGCCCCCCCTCGGCGGGGAGTCTCCACACCGGGGAGCTGTTTTTT. It is translated as CASSPPSAGSLHTGELFF.

The chain carries TRBV14 and TRBJ2-2; D possibly corresponds to TRBD1 (5 bases). Germline V CDR1 and CDR2: SGHDN, FVKESK. The CDR3 loop spans 15 amino acids. V lost 2 bases and J lost 7, with 14 bases in between. The CDR3 here is CASSQKGWYGGELFF. The DNA of the CDR3 is TGTGCCAGCAGCCAAAAGGGGTGGTATGGCGGGGAGCTGTTTTTT.

The rearrangement links TRBV29-1 to TRBJ2-1; 10 bases fit TRBD1. The CDR3 runs 13 residues. Germline loops: CDR1 SQVTM, CDR2 ANQGSEA. With V trimmed by 3 bases and J by 6 bases, 2 bases remained unmatched. For the CDR3, the DNA is TGCAGCGTTGACCGGACAGGGGGCAATGAGCAGTTCTTC. Protein: CSVDRTGGNEQFF.

V and J are TRBV19 and TRBJ1-5; 7 bases map to TRBD1. CDR1 is LNHDA, CDR2 SQIVND, per germline (reference sequence). V shed 6 bases, J shed 0 bases, and the junction held 20 bases outside the gene matches. This CDR3 has 20 residues. The CDR3 sequence is CASSPRPGTAAGNSNQPQHF. In DNA, the CDR3 is TGTGCCAGTAGCCCTCGCCCGGGGACAGCGGCGGGAAATAGCAATCAGCCCCAGCATTTT.

The chain uses TRBV25-1 and TRBJ2-2, with TRBD1 as a possible D gene (6 bases). Germline lookup yields CDR1 MGHDK and CDR2 SYGVNS. The ends were cut back, 4 bases at V and 5 bases at J, with 14 bases in the middle. This CDR3 spans 15 amino acids. This CDR3 is CASSGPQGRTGELFF. CDR3 DNA sequence: TGTGCCAGCAGTGGGCCTCAGGGGCGGACCGGGGAGCTGTTTTTT.

This clone was counted a few times. The chain joins TRBV6-5 to TRBJ1-5; possibly TRBD1 for D (5 bases). CDR1 is MNHEY, CDR2 SVGAGI, per germline. The CDR3 is 14 amino acids. Trimming shortened V by 7 bases and J by 3 bases, and 13 bases separated the two germline ends. DNA for the CDR3: TGTGCCAGCACCCTGGGGCAGCACAATCAGCCCCAGCATTTT. Amino acids: CASTLGQHNQPQHF.

The rearrangement uses TRBV9 and TRBJ1-3; D not resolved. V lost 0 bases, J lost 0 bases, and 7 bases lay in between. The CDR3 is made up of 15 amino acids. From germline, CDR1 is SGDLS and CDR2 YYNGEE. The CDR3 coding sequence is TGTGCCAGCAGCGTAGCTGGCAACTCTGGAAACACCATATATTTT. Its protein product is CASSVAGNSGNTIYF. Full variable domain (missing parts from reference TRBV9 and TRBJ1-3): DSGVTQTPKHLITATGQRVTLRCSPRSGDLSVYWYQQSLDQGLQFLIQYYNGEERAKGNILERFSAQQFPDLHSELNLSSLELGDSALYFCASSVAGNSGNTIYFGEGSWLTVV.

This clone turned up a few times. This chain connects TRBV15 to TRBJ2-2; 14 positions agree with TRBD2. The trim removed 7 bases at V and 5 bases at J, leaving 9 bases unmatched. Germline CDR1 is LNHNV and CDR2 is YYDKDF (reference sequence). The CDR3 loop spans 17 amino acids. The CDR3 DNA reads TGTGCCACCACCCCCGGACTAGCGGGAGGCAAGACCGGGGAGCTGTTTTTT. Translation: CATTPGLAGGKTGELFF. Looking up the rest from reference TRBV15 and TRBJ2-2 gives the full variable domain: DAMVIQNPRYQVTQFGKPVTLSCSQTLNHNVMYWYQQKSSQAPKLLFHYYDKDFNNEADTPDNFQSRRPNTSFCFLDIRSPGLGDTAMYLCATTPGLAGGKTGELFFGEGSRLTVL.

This rearrangement joins TRBV4-1 to TRBJ1-3; D ambiguous. CDR1 is MGHRA, CDR2 YSYEKL, per germline. This CDR3 is 13 amino acids long. V gave up 3 bases and J gave up 2 bases, with 5 bases separating them. CDR3 sequence: CASSQAAGNTIYF. The CDR3 nucleotides are TGCGCCAGCAGCCAGGCGGCTGGAAACACCATATATTTT.

This sequence joins TRBV25-1 and TRBJ2-6; TRBD1 matches at 9 bases. V dropped 5 bases and J dropped 0; count of bases not matched to a gene: 8. Germline loops: CDR1 MGHDK, CDR2 SYGVNS. There are 18 residues in the CDR3. The CDR3 DNA reads TGTGCCAGCAGTAGATGGGACAGGGCCGTCTCTGGGGCCAACGTCCTGACTTTC. Translation: CASSRWDRAVSGANVLTF. Variable domain in full (rest from reference TRBV25-1 and TRBJ2-6): EADIYQTPRYLVIGTGKKITLECSQTMGHDKMYWYQQDPGMELHLIHYSYGVNSTEKGDLSSESTVSRIRTEHFPLTLESARPSHTSQYLCASSRWDRAVSGANVLTFGAGSRLTVL.